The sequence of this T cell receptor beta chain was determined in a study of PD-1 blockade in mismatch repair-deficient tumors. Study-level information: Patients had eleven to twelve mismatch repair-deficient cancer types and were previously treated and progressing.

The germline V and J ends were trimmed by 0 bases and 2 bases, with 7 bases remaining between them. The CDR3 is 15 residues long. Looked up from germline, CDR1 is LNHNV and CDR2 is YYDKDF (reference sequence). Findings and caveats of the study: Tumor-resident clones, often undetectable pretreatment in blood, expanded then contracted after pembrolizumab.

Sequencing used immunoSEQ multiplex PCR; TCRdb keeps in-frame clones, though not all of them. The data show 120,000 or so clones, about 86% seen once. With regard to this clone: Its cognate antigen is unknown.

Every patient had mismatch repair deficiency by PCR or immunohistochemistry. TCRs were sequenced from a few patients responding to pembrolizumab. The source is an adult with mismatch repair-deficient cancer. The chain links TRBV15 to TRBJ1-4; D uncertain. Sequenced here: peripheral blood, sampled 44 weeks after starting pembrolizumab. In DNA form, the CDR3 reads TGTGCCACCAGCAGAGATAGTCGGACTAATGAAAAACTGTTTTTT. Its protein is CATSRDSRTNEKLFF.